A single sample gave rise to the 15 T cell receptor beta chains below, sequenced in a study of chemoradiotherapy in HPV16-positive cancers. Profiled with immunoSEQ multiplex PCR; TCRdb holds only in-frame clones, not every one. The data show 9,500 to 15,000 clones, around 80% seen once. The sample was taken from a patient who underwent chemoradiotherapy. Receptor source: a human donor with HPV-associated anogenital cancer.

The rearrangement uses TRBV5-1 and TRBJ2-4; no definite D call. There are 16 residues in the CDR3. Germline lookup yields CDR1 SGHRS and CDR2 YFSETQ. The V gene lost 0 bases and the J gene lost 0 bases, with 10 bases spanning the gap. The CDR3 nucleotides are TGCGCCAGCAGCTTGGATGTCCTTAAAGCCAAAAACATTCAGTACTTC. Translation: CASSLDVLKAKNIQYF.

The chain joins TRBV19 to TRBJ2-1; D is possibly TRBD1 or TRBD2 (6 bases each). The CDR3 is 15 amino acids. Trimming removed 5 bases at V and 4 bases at J, with 15 bases between. CDR1 is LNHDA and CDR2 is SQIVND in the germline V gene (reference sequence). Written as DNA, the CDR3 is TGTGCCAGTAGTCCACAGGGAGGCCCTTACAATGAGCAGTTCTTC. Its translation: CASSPQGGPYNEQFF.

This clone was observed a single time. The chain recombines TRBV6-5 with TRBJ1-6; the match to TRBD1 covers 8 bases. The CDR3 spans 14 residues. Trimming at V came to 6 bases and at J to 10 bases, leaving 8 bases not matched to a gene. From germline, CDR1 is MNHEY and CDR2 SVGAGI. CDR3 in amino acids: CASRPTGVGSPLHF. The CDR3, as DNA: TGTGCCAGCAGGCCGACAGGGGTAGGCTCACCCCTCCACTTT.

V is TRBV5-4 and J is TRBJ2-7, with 9 nucleotides matching TRBD2. The trim removed 1 base at V and 2 bases at J, leaving 4 bases unmatched. This CDR3 contains 15 residues. Germline CDR1 reads SGHNT; CDR2 reads YYREEE (reference sequence). The CDR3 protein is CASSLSSGNTYEQYF. The CDR3 DNA reads as TGTGCCAGCAGCTTGTCTAGCGGGAATACCTACGAGCAGTACTTC.

The V call is TRBV19, the J call TRBJ1-2; 9 nucleotides agree with TRBD1. The CDR3 is 13 residues long. The trim removed 11 bases at V and 5 bases at J, leaving 9 bases unmatched. Germline CDR1 and CDR2: LNHDA and SQIVND (reference sequence). Written as DNA, the CDR3 is TGTGCCTCCCGGGGACAGGGTTTGTATGGCTACACCTTC. It translates to CASRGQGLYGYTF.

V gene TRBV5-5 combines with J gene TRBJ1-1; TRBD1 might be the D (6 bases). Trimming took 1 base from V and 4 from J, leaving 11 bases between them. The CDR3 length is 14 residues. Germline-derived CDR1 and CDR2 are SGHKS and YYEKEE (reference sequence). The CDR3 DNA sequence: TGTGCCAGCAGCTTGTCGGGGGCAGCCACTGAAGCTTTCTTT. Encoded protein: CASSLSGAATEAFF.

The V and J genes are TRBV5-4 and TRBJ2-6, with 7 bases lining up with TRBD1. The CDR3 spans 18 residues. Germline CDR1 SGHNT, CDR2 YYREEE (reference sequence). Trimming removed 4 bases from V and 1 base from J; junction bases left unmatched: 11. The CDR3 region has the DNA TGTGCCAGCAGCGGAAAACAGGGGTTTCGTTCTGGGGCCAACGTCCTGACTTTC. As protein: CASSGKQGFRSGANVLTF.

This chain uses TRBV11-1 with TRBJ2-2; 8 bases are shared with TRBD1. V dropped 2 bases and J dropped 6; count of bases not matched to a gene: 5. The CDR3 length is 15 residues. Germline assignment: CDR1 SGHAT and CDR2 FQDESV (reference sequence). CDR3 protein: CASSLTTGGPGELFF. The CDR3 DNA follows: TGTGCCAGCAGCTTAACCACAGGGGGTCCCGGGGAGCTGTTTTTT. The variable domain in full, with the rest retrieved from reference TRBV11-1 and TRBJ2-2, is EAEVAQSPRYKITEKSQAVAFWCDPISGHATLYWYRQILGQGPELLVQFQDESVVDDSQLPKDRFSAERLKGVDSTLKIQPAELGDSAMYLCASSLTTGGPGELFFGEGSRLTVL.

The V and J genes are TRBV29-1 and TRBJ2-7; 8 bases line up with TRBD1. Germline CDR1 and CDR2: SQVTM and ANQGSEA. The CDR3 is 12 amino acids. V dropped 7 bases and J dropped 3; count of bases not matched to a gene: 5. The CDR3 here is CSARDRYYEQYF. CDR3 in DNA: TGCAGCGCCCGGGACAGGTACTACGAGCAGTACTTC.

The gene calls are TRBV29-1 and TRBJ1-5; TRBD1 is a possible D gene (6 bases). Trimming removed 4 bases from V and 0 bases from J, with 10 bases in between. CDR1 is SQVTM and CDR2 is ANQGSEA in the germline V gene. CDR3 length: 14 residues. CDR3 residues: CSVGSGHSNQPQHF. CDR3 DNA: TGCAGCGTTGGATCGGGACATAGCAATCAGCCCCAGCATTTT.

The chain recombines TRBV6-1 with TRBJ2-1; 12 bases align to TRBD2. The length of the CDR3 is 15 residues. The junction had 5 bases not matched to a gene; V was cut back by 5 bases and J by 6 bases. Germline V gene sequence: CDR1 MNHNS, CDR2 SASEGT. CDR3 amino acids: CASSPLAGGSNEQFF. In nucleotides, the CDR3 is TGTGCCAGCAGTCCCCTAGCGGGGGGGTCCAATGAGCAGTTCTTC.

The CDR3 DNA follows: TGTGCCAGCATCAAAAGAGTCGGTGTCTCCTACGAGCAGTACTTC. It specifies CASIKRVGVSYEQYF. The chain couples TRBV6-5 to TRBJ2-7; no clear D gene. V was cut by 7 bases and J by 0 bases, with 16 bases left in between. CDR1 is MNHEY, CDR2 SVGAGI, per germline. This CDR3 comprises 15 residues.

V usage is TRBV18 and J usage is TRBJ2-5, with 9 bases matching TRBD2. Unmatched junction bases numbered 7, after V lost 0 bases and J lost 2 bases. Germline V gene data show CDR1 as KGHSH and CDR2 as LQKENI. This CDR3 contains 17 residues. CDR3 sequence reads: CASSPPPGLARQETQYF. Here the CDR3 DNA reads TGTGCCAGCTCACCACCCCCCGGACTAGCGAGACAAGAGACCCAGTACTTC.

The V call is TRBV11-1, the J call TRBJ1-2; 8 bases are a match to TRBD1. Trimming at V came to 4 bases and at J to 4 bases, leaving 2 bases not matched to a gene. The CDR3 has 13 residues. CDR1 is SGHAT, CDR2 FQDESV, per germline (reference sequence). The CDR3 spells CASSSDRGYGYTF. As DNA, the CDR3 is TGTGCCAGCAGCTCCGACAGGGGCTATGGCTACACCTTC. The whole variable domain, filled in from reference TRBV11-1 and TRBJ1-2, reads EAEVAQSPRYKITEKSQAVAFWCDPISGHATLYWYRQILGQGPELLVQFQDESVVDDSQLPKDRFSAERLKGVDSTLKIQPAELGDSAMYLCASSSDRGYGYTFGSGTRLTVV.

The gene calls are TRBV19 and TRBJ1-1; no clear D gene. Germline V gene data show CDR1 as LNHDA and CDR2 as SQIVND (reference sequence). Trimming removed 5 bases from V and 0 bases from J, with 7 bases in between. This CDR3 has 13 amino acids. The CDR3, as DNA: TGTGCCAGTAGTCCGGGGATGAACACTGAAGCTTTCTTT. Amino acid sequence: CASSPGMNTEAFF.